Described below is a single T cell receptor beta chain sequence and its context. The antigen remains unidentified. The time point is: newly diagnosed GD, antithyroid drugs for less than 3 months. There was RNA extracted from PBMCs, and the TCR library was made from it. Germline assignment: CDR1 MNHEY and CDR2 SMNVEV (reference sequence). The CDR3 is 15 amino acids. V lost 5 bases and J 3 bases, leaving 16 bases between the germline ends. The record originates from a study of regulatory T cells in long-lasting Graves disease. Whole-study context: Graves' patients with a new diagnosis had received antithyroid drugs under 3 months. Broader study findings: New patients shared 966 public clonotypes, fewer than the roughly 2,700 shared by persistent patients. Peripheral blood was the sole material, not thyroid tissue.

With iRepertoire HTBI primers and Arm-PCR of CDR3 regions, TCR beta libraries were built. TCRdb recomputed calls from the multiplex PCR reads with MiXCR, one row per CDR3 protein. The sample includes around 320,000 distinct CDR3 sequences, 16% seen only once; the top ten take about 27%. Separately, the same data were catalogued under a study of T cells in Graves' hyperthyroidism and ophthalmopathy. That work states: An initial round of RT-PCR targeting the TCR CDR3 relied on the HTBI primer set.

The sample here was peripheral blood mononuclear cells (PBMCs), taken at new diagnosis, from a patient treated with antithyroid drugs. The clonotype was recovered from a man in his forties with Graves disease. The V and J genes are TRBV27 and TRBJ1-1; TRBD1 is a possible D gene (5 bases). This chain's CDR3 is CASSTRLAGHTEAFF. The CDR3 region has the DNA TGTGCCAGCAGTACTAGACTAGCGGGGCACACTGAAGCTTTCTTT.